This TCR beta chain was observed in a study of T-cell reconstitution after alpha-beta-depleted transplantation in children. Study results and limitations: Roughly two months post-transplant, alpha-beta T cells reportedly originated from several hundred graft clones that had expanded. Surviving recipient T cells and thymic progenitors underlay high day-60 TCRbeta diversity in some patients. Hyperexpanded clones declined; after one year, newly produced T cells mostly supplied diversity.

This clonotype was seen at least ten times. Its antigen remains unknown. Molecular barcoding with unique molecular identifiers was used for the TCRbeta library. TCRdb independently ran MiXCR on the PCR reads; one entry per CDR3 protein. The data contain approximately 170,000 distinct CDR3 sequences, around 10% of them singletons. Specimen: PBMCs, collected before TCRalphabeta/CD19-depleted stem cell transplant. This TCR was sampled from a boy younger than 10 with acute myeloid leukemia, due to receive a stem cell transplant.

CDR3 sequence: CASSPGNEQYF. The CDR3 DNA reads TGTGCCAGTAGTCCCGGGAACGAGCAGTACTTC. This chain joins TRBV19 and TRBJ2-7; D might be TRBD2 (5 bases). Germline values: CDR1 LNHDA, CDR2 SQIVND (reference sequence). Trimming left V 5 bases short and J 5 bases short, with 7 bases between. There are 11 residues in the CDR3.